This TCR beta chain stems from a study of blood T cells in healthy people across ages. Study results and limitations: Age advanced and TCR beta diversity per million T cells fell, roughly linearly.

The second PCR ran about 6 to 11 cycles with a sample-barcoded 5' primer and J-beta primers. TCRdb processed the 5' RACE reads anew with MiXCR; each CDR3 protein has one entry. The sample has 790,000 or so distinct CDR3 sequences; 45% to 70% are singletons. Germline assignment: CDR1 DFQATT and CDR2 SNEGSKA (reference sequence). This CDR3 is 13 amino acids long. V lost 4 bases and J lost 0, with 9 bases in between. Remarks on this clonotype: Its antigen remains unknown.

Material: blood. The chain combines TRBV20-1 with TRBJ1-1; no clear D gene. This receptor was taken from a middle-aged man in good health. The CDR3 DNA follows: TGCAGTGCTAATGGGCCATTGAACACTGAAGCTTTCTTT. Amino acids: CSANGPLNTEAFF.